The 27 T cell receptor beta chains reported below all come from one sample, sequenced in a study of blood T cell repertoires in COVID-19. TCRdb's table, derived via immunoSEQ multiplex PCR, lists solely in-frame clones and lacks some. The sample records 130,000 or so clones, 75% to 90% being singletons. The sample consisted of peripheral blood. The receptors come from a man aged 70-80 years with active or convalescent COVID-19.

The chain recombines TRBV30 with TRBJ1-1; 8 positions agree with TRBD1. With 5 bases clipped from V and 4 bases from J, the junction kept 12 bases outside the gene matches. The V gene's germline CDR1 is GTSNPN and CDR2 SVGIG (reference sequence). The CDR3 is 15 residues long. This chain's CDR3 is CAWDNSGGAGTEAFF. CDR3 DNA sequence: TGTGCCTGGGACAATTCAGGGGGCGCGGGCACTGAAGCTTTCTTT.

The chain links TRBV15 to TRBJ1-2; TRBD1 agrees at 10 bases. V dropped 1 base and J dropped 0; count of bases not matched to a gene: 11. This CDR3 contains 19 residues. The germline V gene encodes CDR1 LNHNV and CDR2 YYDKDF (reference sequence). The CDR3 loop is CATSRAGTGAFGSNYGYTF. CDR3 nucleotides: TGTGCCACCAGCAGAGCCGGGACAGGGGCATTTGGTTCTAACTATGGCTACACCTTC.

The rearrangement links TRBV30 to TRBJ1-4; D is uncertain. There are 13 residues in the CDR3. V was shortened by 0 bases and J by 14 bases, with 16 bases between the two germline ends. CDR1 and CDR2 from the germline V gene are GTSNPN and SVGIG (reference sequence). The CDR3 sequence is CAWSVLARGELFF. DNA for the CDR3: TGTGCCTGGAGTGTCCTAGCCCGGGGAGAGCTGTTTTTT.

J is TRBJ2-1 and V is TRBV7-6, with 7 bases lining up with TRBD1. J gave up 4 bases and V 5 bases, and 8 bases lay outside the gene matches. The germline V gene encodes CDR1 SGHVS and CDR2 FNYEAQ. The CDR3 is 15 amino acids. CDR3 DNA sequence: TGTGCCAGCAGCGCAACCGGGACAGATTACAATGAGCAGTTCTTC. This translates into CASSATGTDYNEQFF.

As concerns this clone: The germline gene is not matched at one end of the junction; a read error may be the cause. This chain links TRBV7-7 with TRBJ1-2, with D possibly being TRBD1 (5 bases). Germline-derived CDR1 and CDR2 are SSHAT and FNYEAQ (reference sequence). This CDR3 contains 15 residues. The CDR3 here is CASSPQGREGYGYTF. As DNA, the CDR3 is TGTGCTAGCAGCCCCCAGGGCAGGGAGGGCTATGGCTACACCTTC.

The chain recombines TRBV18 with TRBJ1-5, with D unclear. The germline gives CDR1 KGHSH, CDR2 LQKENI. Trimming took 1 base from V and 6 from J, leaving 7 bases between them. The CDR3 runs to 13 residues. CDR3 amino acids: CASSPLVSQPQHF. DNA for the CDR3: TGTGCCAGCTCACCACTAGTGAGTCAGCCCCAGCATTTT.

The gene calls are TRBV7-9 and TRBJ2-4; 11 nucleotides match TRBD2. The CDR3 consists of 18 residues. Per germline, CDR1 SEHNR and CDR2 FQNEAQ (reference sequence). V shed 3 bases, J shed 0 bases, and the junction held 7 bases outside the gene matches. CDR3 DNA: TGTGCCAGCAGCTTGACCCTAGCGGGAGGTATAGCCAAAAACATTCAGTACTTC. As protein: CASSLTLAGGIAKNIQYF. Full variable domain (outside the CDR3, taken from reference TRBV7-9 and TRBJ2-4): DTGVSQNPRHKITKRGQNVTFRCDPISEHNRLYWYRQTLGQGPEFLTYFQNEAQLEKSRLLSDRFSAERPKGSFSTLEIQRTEQGDSAMYLCASSLTLAGGIAKNIQYFGAGTRLSVL.

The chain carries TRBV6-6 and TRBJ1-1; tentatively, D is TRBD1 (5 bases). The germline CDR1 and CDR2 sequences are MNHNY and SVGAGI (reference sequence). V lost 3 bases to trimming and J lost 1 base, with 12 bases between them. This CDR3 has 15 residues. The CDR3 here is CASSYSAGPNTEAFF. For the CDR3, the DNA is TGTGCCAGCAGTTATTCGGCAGGGCCGAACACTGAAGCTTTCTTT.

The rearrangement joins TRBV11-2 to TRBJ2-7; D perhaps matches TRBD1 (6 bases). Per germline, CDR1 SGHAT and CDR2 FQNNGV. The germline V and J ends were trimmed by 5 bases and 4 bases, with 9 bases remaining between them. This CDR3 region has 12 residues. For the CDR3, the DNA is TGTGCCAGCAGCCCCAGGGGATACGAGCAGTACTTC. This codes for CASSPRGYEQYF.

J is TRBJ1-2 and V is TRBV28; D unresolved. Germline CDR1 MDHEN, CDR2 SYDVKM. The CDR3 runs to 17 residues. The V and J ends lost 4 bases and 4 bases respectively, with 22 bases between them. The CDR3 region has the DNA TGTGCCAGCAGTTCTACCCTCGGTGACACTCGCCTCTATGGCTACACCTTC. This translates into CASSSTLGDTRLYGYTF.

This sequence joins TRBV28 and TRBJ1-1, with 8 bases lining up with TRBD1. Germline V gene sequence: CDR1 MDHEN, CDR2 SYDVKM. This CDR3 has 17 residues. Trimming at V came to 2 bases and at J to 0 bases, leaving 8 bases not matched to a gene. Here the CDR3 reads CASSLIRGPLMNTEAFF. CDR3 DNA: TGTGCCAGCAGTTTAATCAGGGGGCCGCTAATGAACACTGAAGCTTTCTTT.

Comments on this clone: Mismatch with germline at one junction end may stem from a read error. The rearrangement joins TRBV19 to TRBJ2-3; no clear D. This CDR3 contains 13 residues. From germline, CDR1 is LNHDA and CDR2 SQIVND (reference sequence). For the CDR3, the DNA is TGTACCAGTAAGTCGGCGGGCACAGATACGCAGTATTTT. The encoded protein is CTSKSAGTDTQYF.

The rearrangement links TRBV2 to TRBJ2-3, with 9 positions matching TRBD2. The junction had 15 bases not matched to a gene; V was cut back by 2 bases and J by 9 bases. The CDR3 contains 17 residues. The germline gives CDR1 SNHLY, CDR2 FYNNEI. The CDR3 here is CASSESDRASGDRTQYF. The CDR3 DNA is TGTGCCAGCAGTGAAAGTGATAGGGCTAGCGGGGATAGGACGCAGTATTTT. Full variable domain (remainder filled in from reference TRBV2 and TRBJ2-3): EPEVTQTPSHQVTQMGQEVILRCVPISNHLYFYWYRQILGQKVEFLVSFYNNEISEKSEIFDDQFSVERPDGSNFTLKIRSTKLEDSAMYFCASSESDRASGDRTQYFGPGTRLTVL.

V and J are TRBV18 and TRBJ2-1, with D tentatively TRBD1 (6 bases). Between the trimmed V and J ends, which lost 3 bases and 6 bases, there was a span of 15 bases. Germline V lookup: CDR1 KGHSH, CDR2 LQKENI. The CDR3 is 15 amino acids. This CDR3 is CASSPDSTTINEQFF. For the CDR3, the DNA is TGTGCCAGCTCACCGGACAGCACGACGATCAATGAGCAGTTCTTC.

The CDR3 sequence is CASRVQGLETQYF. For the CDR3, the DNA is TGTGCCAGCAGAGTACAGGGGTTAGAGACCCAGTACTTC. The genes are TRBV28 and TRBJ2-5, with 7 bases lining up with TRBD1. This CDR3 is built from 13 residues. The germline gives CDR1 MDHEN, CDR2 SYDVKM. V shed 6 bases and J 4 bases; nucleotides not matched to a gene: 5. The full variable domain, in which reference TRBV28 and TRBJ2-5 provide the parts outside the CDR3, is DVKVTQSSRYLVKRTGEKVFLECVQDMDHENMFWYRQDPGLGLRLIYFSYDVKMKEKGDIPEGYSVSREKKERFSLILESASTNQTSMYLCASRVQGLETQYFGPGTRLLVL.

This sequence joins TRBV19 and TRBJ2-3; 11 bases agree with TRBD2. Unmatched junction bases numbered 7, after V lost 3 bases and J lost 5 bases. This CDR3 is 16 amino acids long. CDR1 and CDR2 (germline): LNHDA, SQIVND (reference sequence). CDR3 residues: CASSMVELAGVDTQYF. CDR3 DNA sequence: TGTGCCAGTAGTATGGTAGAACTAGCGGGAGTAGATACGCAGTATTTT.

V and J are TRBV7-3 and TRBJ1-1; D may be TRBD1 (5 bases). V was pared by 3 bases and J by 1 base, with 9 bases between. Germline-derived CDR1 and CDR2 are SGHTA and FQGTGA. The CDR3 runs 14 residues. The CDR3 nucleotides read TGTGCCAGCAGCTTTCAGGGTACGAACACTGAAGCTTTCTTT. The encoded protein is CASSFQGTNTEAFF.

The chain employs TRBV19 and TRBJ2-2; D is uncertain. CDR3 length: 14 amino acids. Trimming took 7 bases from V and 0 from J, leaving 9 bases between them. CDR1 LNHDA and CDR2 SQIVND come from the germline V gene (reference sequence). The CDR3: CASTRSANTGELFF. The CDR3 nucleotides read TGTGCCAGTACCCGCAGTGCGAACACCGGGGAGCTGTTTTTT.

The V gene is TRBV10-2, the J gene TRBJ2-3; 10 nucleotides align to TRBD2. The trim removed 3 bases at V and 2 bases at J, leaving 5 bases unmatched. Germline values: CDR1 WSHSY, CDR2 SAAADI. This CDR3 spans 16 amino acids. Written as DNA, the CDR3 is TGCGCCAGCAGTGACGGACTAGCGGTACTCACAGATACGCAGTATTTT. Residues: CASSDGLAVLTDTQYF.

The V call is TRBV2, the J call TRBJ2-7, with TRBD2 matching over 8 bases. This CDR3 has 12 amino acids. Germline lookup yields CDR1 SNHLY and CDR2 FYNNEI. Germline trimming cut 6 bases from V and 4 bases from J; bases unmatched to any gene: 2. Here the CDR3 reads CASRAGAYEQYF. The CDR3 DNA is TGTGCCAGCAGAGCGGGAGCGTACGAGCAGTACTTC.

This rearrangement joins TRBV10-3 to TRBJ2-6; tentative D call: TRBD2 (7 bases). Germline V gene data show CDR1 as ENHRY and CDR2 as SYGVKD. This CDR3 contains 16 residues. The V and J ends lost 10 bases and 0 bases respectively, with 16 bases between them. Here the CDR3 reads CATRGQGSSGANVLTF. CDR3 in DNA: TGTGCCACGCGGGGGCAGGGAAGCTCTGGGGCCAACGTCCTGACTTTC.

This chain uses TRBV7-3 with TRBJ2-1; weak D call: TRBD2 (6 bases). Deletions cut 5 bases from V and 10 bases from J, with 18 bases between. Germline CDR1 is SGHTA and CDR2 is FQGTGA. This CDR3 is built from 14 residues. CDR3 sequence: CASSISGTSSEQFF. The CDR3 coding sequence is TGTGCCAGCAGCATCTCGGGGACTTCCTCCGAGCAGTTCTTC.

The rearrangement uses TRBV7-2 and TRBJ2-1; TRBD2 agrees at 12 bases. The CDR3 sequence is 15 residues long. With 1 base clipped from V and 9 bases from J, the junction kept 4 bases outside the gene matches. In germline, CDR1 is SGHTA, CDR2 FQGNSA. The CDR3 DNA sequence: TGTGCCAGCAGCTTAGGACTAGCGGGAGAAAGTGAGCAGTTCTTC. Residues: CASSLGLAGESEQFF.

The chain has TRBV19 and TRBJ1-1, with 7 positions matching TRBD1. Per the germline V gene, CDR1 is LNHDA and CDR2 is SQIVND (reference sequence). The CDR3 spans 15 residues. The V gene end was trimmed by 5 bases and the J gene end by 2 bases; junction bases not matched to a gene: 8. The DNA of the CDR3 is TGTGCCAGTAGTTCACAGGGGCAGCAAAACACTGAAGCTTTCTTT. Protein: CASSSQGQQNTEAFF.

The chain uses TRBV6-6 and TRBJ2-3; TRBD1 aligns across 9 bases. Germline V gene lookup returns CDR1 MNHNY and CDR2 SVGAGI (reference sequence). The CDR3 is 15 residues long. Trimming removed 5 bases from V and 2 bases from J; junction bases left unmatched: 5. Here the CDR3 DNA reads TGTGCCAGCAGTATCGGACAGGGGTTCACAGATACGCAGTATTTT. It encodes CASSIGQGFTDTQYF.

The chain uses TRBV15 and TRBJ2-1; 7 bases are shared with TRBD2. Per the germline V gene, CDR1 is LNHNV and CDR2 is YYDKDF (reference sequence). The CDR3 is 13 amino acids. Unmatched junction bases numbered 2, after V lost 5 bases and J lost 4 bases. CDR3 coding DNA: TGTGCCACCAGCGGGACTAATTACAATGAGCAGTTCTTC. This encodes CATSGTNYNEQFF.

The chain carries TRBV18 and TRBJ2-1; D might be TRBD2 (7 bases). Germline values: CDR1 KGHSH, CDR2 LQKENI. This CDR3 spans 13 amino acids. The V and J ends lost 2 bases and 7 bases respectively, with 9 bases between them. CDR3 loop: CASSPEGGNEQFF. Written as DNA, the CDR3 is TGTGCCAGCTCACCAGAGGGGGGGAATGAGCAGTTCTTC.